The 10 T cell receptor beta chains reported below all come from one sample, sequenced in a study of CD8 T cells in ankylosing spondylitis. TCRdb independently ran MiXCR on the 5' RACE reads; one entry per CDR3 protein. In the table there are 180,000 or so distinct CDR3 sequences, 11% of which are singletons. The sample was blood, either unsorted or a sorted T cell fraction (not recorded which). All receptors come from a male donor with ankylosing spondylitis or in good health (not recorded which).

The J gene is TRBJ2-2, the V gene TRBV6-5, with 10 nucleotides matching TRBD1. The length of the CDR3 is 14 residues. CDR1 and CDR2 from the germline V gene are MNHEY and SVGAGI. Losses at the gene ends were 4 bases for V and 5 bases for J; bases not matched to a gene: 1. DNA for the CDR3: TGTGCCAGCAGTTGGACAGGGGGGACCGGGGAGCTGTTTTTT. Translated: CASSWTGGTGELFF.

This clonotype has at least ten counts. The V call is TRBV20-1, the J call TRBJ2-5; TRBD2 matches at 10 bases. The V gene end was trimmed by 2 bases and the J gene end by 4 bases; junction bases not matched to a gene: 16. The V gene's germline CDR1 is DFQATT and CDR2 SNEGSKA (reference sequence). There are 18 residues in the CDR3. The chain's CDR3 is CSARSRLAGAVFGETQYF. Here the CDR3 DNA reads TGCAGTGCTAGATCCCGGCTAGCGGGAGCTGTTTTCGGAGAGACCCAGTACTTC.

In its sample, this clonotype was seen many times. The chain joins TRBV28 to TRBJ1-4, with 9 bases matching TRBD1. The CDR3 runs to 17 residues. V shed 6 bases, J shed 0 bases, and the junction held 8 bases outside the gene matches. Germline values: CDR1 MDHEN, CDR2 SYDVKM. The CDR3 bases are TGTGCCAGCAGCATTGGACAGGGGAAAGCAACTAATGAAAAACTGTTTTTT. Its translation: CASSIGQGKATNEKLFF.

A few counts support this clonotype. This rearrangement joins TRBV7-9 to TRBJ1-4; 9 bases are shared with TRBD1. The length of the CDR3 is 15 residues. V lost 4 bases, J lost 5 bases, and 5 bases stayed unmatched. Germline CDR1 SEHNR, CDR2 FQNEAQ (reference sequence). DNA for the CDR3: TGTGCCAGCAGCTCTTCGACAGGGGGAAATGAAAAACTGTTTTTT. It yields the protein CASSSSTGGNEKLFF.

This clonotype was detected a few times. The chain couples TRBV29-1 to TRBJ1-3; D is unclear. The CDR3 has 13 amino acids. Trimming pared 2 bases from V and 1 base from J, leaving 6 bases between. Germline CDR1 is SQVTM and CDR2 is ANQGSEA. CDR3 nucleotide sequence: TGCAGCGTTGAACGAGGGTCTGGAAACACCATATATTTT. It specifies CSVERGSGNTIYF.

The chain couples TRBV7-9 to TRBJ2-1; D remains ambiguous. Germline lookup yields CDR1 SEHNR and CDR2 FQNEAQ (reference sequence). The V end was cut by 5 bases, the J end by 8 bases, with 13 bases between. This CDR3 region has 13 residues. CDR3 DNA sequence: TGTGCCAGCAGCCCCCAAGCAGTCCATGAGCAGTTCTTC. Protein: CASSPQAVHEQFF.

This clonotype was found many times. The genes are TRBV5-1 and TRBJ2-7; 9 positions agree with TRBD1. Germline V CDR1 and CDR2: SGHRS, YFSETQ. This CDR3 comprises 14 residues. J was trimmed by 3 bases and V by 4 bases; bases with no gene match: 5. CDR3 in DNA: TGCGCCAGCAGCACCGGGACAGGGCGCTACGAGCAGTACTTC. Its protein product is CASSTGTGRYEQYF.

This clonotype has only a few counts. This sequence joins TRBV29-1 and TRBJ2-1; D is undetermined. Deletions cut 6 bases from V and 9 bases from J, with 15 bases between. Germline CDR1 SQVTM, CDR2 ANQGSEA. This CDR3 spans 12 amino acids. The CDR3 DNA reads TGCAGCGTCCACGCCAGCCGGACTGAGCAGTTCTTC. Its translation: CSVHASRTEQFF.

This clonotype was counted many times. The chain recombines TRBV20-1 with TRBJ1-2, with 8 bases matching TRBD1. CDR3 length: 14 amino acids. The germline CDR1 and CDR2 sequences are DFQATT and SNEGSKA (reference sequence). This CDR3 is CGLGTGVSWGGYTF. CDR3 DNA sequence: TGCGGTCTGGGGACAGGCGTCTCTTGGGGTGGCTACACCTTC.

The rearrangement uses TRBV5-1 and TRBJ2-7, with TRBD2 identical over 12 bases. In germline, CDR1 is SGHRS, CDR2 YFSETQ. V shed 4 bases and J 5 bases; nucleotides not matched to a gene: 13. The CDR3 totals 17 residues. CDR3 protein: CASSLPSGGAAWNEQYF. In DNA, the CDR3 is TGCGCCAGCAGCCTACCTAGCGGGGGGGCCGCATGGAACGAGCAGTACTTC.